One and the same sample provided the 18 T cell receptor beta chains below, sequenced in a study of blood T cell repertoires in COVID-19. TCRdb's table, derived via immunoSEQ multiplex PCR, lists solely in-frame clones and lacks some. The sample has fewer than 120,000 clones, approximately 68% seen once; the top ten hold around 7.3%. Sequencing was done on a sample of peripheral blood. All receptors derive from a woman aged 55-69 years with acute or convalescent COVID-19.

The V and J genes are TRBV19 and TRBJ2-5; the D gene is possibly TRBD1 (6 bases). CDR3 length equals 11 residues. V was shortened by 11 bases and J by 7 bases, with 14 bases between the two germline ends. Germline lookup yields CDR1 LNHDA and CDR2 SQIVND (reference sequence). CDR3 loop: CAAGQWGTQYF. In nucleotides, the CDR3 is TGTGCCGCCGGACAGTGGGGGACCCAGTACTTC. Using reference TRBV19 and TRBJ2-5 for the parts outside the CDR3, the full variable domain is DGGITQSPKYLFRKEGQNVTLSCEQNLNHDAMYWYRQDPGQGLRLIYYSQIVNDFQKGDIAEGYSVSREKKESFPLTVTSAQKNPTAFYLCAAGQWGTQYFGPGTRLLVL.

The chain employs TRBV6-5 and TRBJ2-7; 9 bases fit TRBD1. The CDR3 is made up of 13 amino acids. The V and J ends lost 5 bases and 6 bases, in that order; junction bases with no gene match: 5. Germline CDR1 reads MNHEY; CDR2 reads SVGAGI. The CDR3 protein is CASSRDRASEQYF. In nucleotides, the CDR3 is TGTGCCAGCAGTAGGGACAGGGCTAGCGAGCAGTACTTC.

Points on this clone: Other DNA sequences in the sample encode the same CDR3. The chain links TRBV5-1 to TRBJ2-5; 8 bases align to TRBD1. V trimming: 4 bases; J trimming: 4 bases; junction bases outside the gene matches: 3. The CDR3 spans 13 residues. CDR1 is SGHRS and CDR2 is YFSETQ in the germline V gene. The CDR3 loop reads CASSLTGGETQYF. Here the CDR3 DNA reads TGCGCCAGCAGCCTAACAGGGGGAGAGACCCAGTACTTC.

This clone is a singleton in its sample. The V gene is TRBV30, the J gene TRBJ1-2; no clear D. The germline CDR1 and CDR2 sequences are GTSNPN and SVGIG (reference sequence). Between the trimmed V and J ends, which lost 4 bases and 4 bases, there was a span of 16 bases. This CDR3 has 14 residues. The CDR3 loop is CAWTPEVGGYGYTF. The CDR3 DNA is TGTGCCTGGACCCCTGAGGTAGGAGGCTATGGCTACACCTTC.

V and J are TRBV29-1 and TRBJ1-1, with 8 bases aligning to TRBD1. V dropped 7 bases and J dropped 10; count of bases not matched to a gene: 14. Germline V gives CDR1 SQVTM, CDR2 ANQGSEA. This CDR3 is 13 amino acids long. For the CDR3, the DNA is TGCAGCGGTTCCGGGACAGGCCGGAGGGCAGCTTTCTTT. This codes for CSGSGTGRRAAFF.

The chain combines TRBV11-2 with TRBJ2-1, with 8 positions matching TRBD2. CDR1 is SGHAT and CDR2 is FQNNGV in the germline V gene. V trimming: 4 bases; J trimming: 10 bases; junction bases outside the gene matches: 9. This CDR3 has 14 residues. In nucleotides, the CDR3 is TGTGCCAGCAGCTCCAGTCGGGGGGGGCAGGAGCAGTTCTTC. It yields the protein CASSSSRGGQEQFF. Complete variable domain (other parts from reference TRBV11-2 and TRBJ2-1): EAGVAQSPRYKIIEKRQSVAFWCNPISGHATLYWYQQILGQGPKLLIQFQNNGVVDDSQLPKDRFSAERLKGVDSTLKIQPAKLEDSAVYLCASSSSRGGQEQFFGPGTRLTVL.

A single count supports this clone. The chain combines TRBV25-1 with TRBJ1-2; TRBD1 agrees at 9 bases. This CDR3 comprises 14 residues. The ends lost 6 bases at V and 3 bases at J; junction bases unmatched: 5. Per the germline V gene, CDR1 is MGHDK and CDR2 is SYGVNS. DNA for the CDR3: TGTGCCAGCAGGAGGACAGGGGAAGACTATGGCTACACCTTC. Its translation is CASRRTGEDYGYTF.

This clone was recorded only once. The V gene is TRBV5-1, the J gene TRBJ1-5, with D unresolved. This CDR3 contains 13 residues. CDR1 is SGHRS and CDR2 is YFSETQ in the germline V gene. Trimming took 4 bases from V and 0 from J, leaving 5 bases between them. The CDR3 region is CASSLSSNQPQHF. In nucleotides, the CDR3 is TGCGCCAGCAGCCTTAGTAGCAATCAGCCCCAGCATTTT.

This clone was counted a single time. The chain couples TRBV28 to TRBJ1-2, with 9 bases identical to TRBD1. Unmatched junction bases numbered 8, after V lost 7 bases and J lost 5 bases. CDR3 length: 14 amino acids. CDR1 is MDHEN, CDR2 SYDVKM, per germline. The CDR3 loop reads CASIRLDRGYGYTF. As DNA, the CDR3 is TGTGCCAGCATCCGCCTCGACAGGGGGTATGGCTACACCTTC.

This chain uses TRBV7-9 with TRBJ1-2, with TRBD1 as a possible D gene (6 bases). The germline V and J ends were trimmed by 5 bases and 4 bases, with 14 bases remaining between them. The CDR3 is 14 residues long. Germline CDR1 reads SEHNR; CDR2 reads FQNEAQ (reference sequence). The CDR3 DNA follows: TGTGCCAGCAGCCGACAGGATGCGAGCTATGGCTACACCTTC. As protein: CASSRQDASYGYTF.

The V and J genes are TRBV19 and TRBJ1-2, with D unclear. V was cut by 8 bases and J by 1 base, with 5 bases left in between. Germline loops: CDR1 LNHDA, CDR2 SQIVND (reference sequence). The length of the CDR3 is 11 residues. In DNA, the CDR3 is TGTGCCAGTTCGCGTAACTATGGCTACACCTTC. Translated, it gives CASSRNYGYTF. Full variable domain (remainder filled in from reference TRBV19 and TRBJ1-2): DGGITQSPKYLFRKEGQNVTLSCEQNLNHDAMYWYRQDPGQGLRLIYYSQIVNDFQKGDIAEGYSVSREKKESFPLTVTSAQKNPTAFYLCASSRNYGYTFGSGTRLTVV.

This clone was detected a few times. This chain links TRBV28 with TRBJ1-1, with 8 bases aligning to TRBD1. Germline V CDR1 and CDR2: MDHEN, SYDVKM. CDR3 length: 15 amino acids. J was trimmed by 6 bases and V by 7 bases; bases with no gene match: 13. As DNA, the CDR3 is TGTGCCAGCAATACCTACGGACAGGGCCGGCCTGAAGCTTTCTTT. This sequence encodes CASNTYGQGRPEAFF.

The rearrangement links TRBV9 to TRBJ1-4; 8 bases line up with TRBD1. V trimming: 3 bases; J trimming: 2 bases; junction bases outside the gene matches: 3. Per germline, CDR1 SGDLS and CDR2 YYNGEE. There are 15 residues in the CDR3. CDR3 nucleotide sequence: TGTGCCAGCAGCGCACAGGGGGGGACTAATGAAAAACTGTTTTTT. Translating gives CASSAQGGTNEKLFF.

CDR3 coding DNA: TGTGCCAGCAGCCGGGACAGGGTGGGTAGCGAGCAGTACTTC. Translation: CASSRDRVGSEQYF. This chain connects TRBV6-5 to TRBJ2-7, with 9 bases that match TRBD1. The V gene end was trimmed by 6 bases and the J gene end by 6 bases; junction bases not matched to a gene: 9. In germline, CDR1 is MNHEY, CDR2 SVGAGI. The CDR3 covers 14 residues.

The chain is built from TRBV29-1 and TRBJ2-1; D may be TRBD1 (6 bases). Trimming removed 3 bases from V and 4 bases from J, with 22 bases in between. The V gene's germline CDR1 is SQVTM and CDR2 ANQGSEA. This CDR3 contains 17 residues. Written as DNA, the CDR3 is TGCAGCGTTGATCCCAGGGGAAAATCTCGGGGATACAATGAGCAGTTCTTC. Translated, it gives CSVDPRGKSRGYNEQFF.

This sequence joins TRBV5-6 and TRBJ1-2, with D maybe TRBD1 (6 bases). Between the trimmed V and J ends, which lost 4 bases and 6 bases, there was a span of 19 bases. Per germline, CDR1 SGHDT and CDR2 YYEEEE. The CDR3 extends over 15 amino acids. The CDR3 DNA reads TGTGCCAGCAGCGAGACAGGACCTAGCCGACATGGCTACACCTTC. Protein sequence: CASSETGPSRHGYTF.

The gene calls are TRBV27 and TRBJ1-1; D possibly corresponds to TRBD1 (5 bases). Germline lookup yields CDR1 MNHEY and CDR2 SMNVEV (reference sequence). The CDR3 is made up of 12 amino acids. V was cut by 5 bases and J by 11 bases, with 15 bases left in between. CDR3: CASSPPGATAFF. DNA for the CDR3: TGTGCCAGCAGTCCGCCTGGGGCAACGGCTTTCTTT.

Concerning this clone: The junction departs from germline at one end; a sequencing error may be responsible. V and J are TRBV4-1 and TRBJ2-1; weak D call: TRBD2 (6 bases). The V gene's germline CDR1 is MGHRA and CDR2 YSYEKL. The CDR3 sequence is 19 residues long. Here the CDR3 reads CASSQDGRGREDFPNTGIF. The CDR3 DNA reads as TGCGCCAGCAGCCAAGATGGCCGGGGCAGGGAGGACTTTCCCAACACTGGGATCTTC.